This T cell receptor beta chain was sequenced in a study of shared clonotypes between healthy human individuals. An even split of each subset's genomic DNA across several immunoSEQ plates was performed. The data were produced by immunoSEQ multiplex PCR, yet TCRdb's version contains in-frame clones alone and is incomplete. The sample yields 2,100,000 or so clones, 90% to 96% seen once. Details on this clone: Its antigen remains unidentified.

Study results and limitations: Few donors restricted represented genetic and exposure-history diversity.

CDR1 ENHRY and CDR2 SYGVKD come from the germline V gene. V was pared by 0 bases and J by 12 bases, with 9 bases between. This CDR3 region has 12 residues. The V call is TRBV10-3, the J call TRBJ2-1, with D perhaps matching TRBD2 (5 bases). Material: naive CD4+ T cells sorted from blood. Subset meaning: CD45RA+ positively selected. This TCR was sampled from a man aged 18 to 35 in good health. CDR3 nucleotide sequence: TGTGCCATCAGTGAGTCTATGCGGGTGCAGTTCTTC. Amino acids: CAISESMRVQFF.